The rows below give T cell receptor beta chains drawn from one sample of a study of T cell changes during pregnancy in multiple sclerosis. The table came from immunoSEQ multiplex PCR; TCRdb's copy has only in-frame clones and leaves some out. In the table there are about 47,000 clones, just over 90% of which are singletons. Sequencing used peripheral blood, obtained in the second trimester of pregnancy. Source of these receptors: a female donor with multiple sclerosis, enrolled in a pregnancy study. CDR3s include the opening cysteine and the closing phenylalanine or tryptophan. Fields, in order: V gene, J gene, CDR3 protein.

v_call: TRBV19
j_call: TRBJ2-7
cdr3_aa: CASSIRASVYEQYF

v_call: TRBV4-2
j_call: TRBJ2-1
cdr3_aa: CASSQDGTGTYNEQFF

v_call: TRBV21-1
j_call: TRBJ1-5
cdr3_aa: CASSKGQISNQPQHF

v_call: TRBV27
j_call: TRBJ1-1
cdr3_aa: CASSLSYGTEAFF

v_call: TRBV9
j_call: TRBJ2-1
cdr3_aa: CASSVVGSGSHNEQFF

v_call: TRBV7-2
j_call: TRBJ2-7
cdr3_aa: CASSPRTGPYEQYF

v_call: TRBV15
j_call: TRBJ2-1
cdr3_aa: CATSEGRATGDEQFF

v_call: TRBV9
j_call: TRBJ2-2
cdr3_aa: CASRLADTGELFF

v_call: TRBV27
j_call: TRBJ1-4
cdr3_aa: CASSLWAGTAIQGKLFF

v_call: TRBV4-2
j_call: TRBJ2-7
cdr3_aa: CASSQAVGDPSYEQYF

v_call: TRBV4-2
j_call: TRBJ2-2
cdr3_aa: CASSQGQGGRTGELFF

v_call: TRBV28
j_call: TRBJ1-2
cdr3_aa: CASSLTVSGYTF

v_call: TRBV27
j_call: TRBJ2-7
cdr3_aa: CASSTGADYEQYF

v_call: TRBV7-9
j_call: TRBJ2-7
cdr3_aa: CASSRIMASGSYEQYF

v_call: TRBV6-5
j_call: TRBJ1-2
cdr3_aa: CASCLGTGNGYTF

v_call: TRBV6-4
j_call: TRBJ2-2
cdr3_aa: CASSDSRQVDTGELFF

v_call: TRBV4-1
j_call: TRBJ2-2
cdr3_aa: CASSQAGQGALSGELFF

v_call: TRBV6-5
j_call: TRBJ2-5
cdr3_aa: CASSWTGEETQYF